The clone carrying this T cell receptor beta chain appeared a few times. What it recognizes is unknown. CDR3 length: 15 amino acids. Germline values: CDR1 SGHTA, CDR2 FQGTGA. V lost 4 bases, J lost 5 bases, and 11 bases stayed unmatched. The source of the sample is a study of T cells after yellow fever vaccination. Each CDR3 protein is one row after TCRdb ran MiXCR on the 5' RACE reads. Altogether roughly 320,000 distinct CDR3 sequences are present, roughly 10% being singletons, with the ten largest covering under 4%. Whole-study results and caveats: FACS-sorted repertoires could harbor abundant contaminating bulk-population clonotypes.

V gene TRBV7-3 combines with J gene TRBJ2-7, with 7 bases fitting TRBD2. This sample comprised CD4+ T cells sorted from PBMCs, obtained 45 days after the yellow fever booster vaccination. The sequence came from a man between 18 and 29 years old who received the YFV17D yellow fever vaccine. The CDR3 region has the DNA TGTGCCAGCAGCTCTAAGGGTACTAGCGATCACGAGCAGTACTTC. Encoded protein: CASSSKGTSDHEQYF.